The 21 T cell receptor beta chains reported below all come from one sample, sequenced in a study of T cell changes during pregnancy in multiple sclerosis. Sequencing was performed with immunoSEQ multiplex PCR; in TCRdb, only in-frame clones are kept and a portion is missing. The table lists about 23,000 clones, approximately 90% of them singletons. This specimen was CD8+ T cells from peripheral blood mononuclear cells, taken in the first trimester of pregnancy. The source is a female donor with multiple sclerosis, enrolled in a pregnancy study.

CDR3: CASSSLAGVEDTQYF. CDR3 in DNA: TGTGCCAGCAGCTCTTTAGCGGGAGTAGAAGATACGCAGTATTTT. The chain uses TRBV5-4 and TRBJ2-3, with 9 bases lining up with TRBD2. The germline V gene encodes CDR1 SGHNT and CDR2 YYREEE (reference sequence). V lost 3 bases to trimming and J lost 5 bases; unmatched junction nucleotides: 7. The CDR3 length is 15 residues.

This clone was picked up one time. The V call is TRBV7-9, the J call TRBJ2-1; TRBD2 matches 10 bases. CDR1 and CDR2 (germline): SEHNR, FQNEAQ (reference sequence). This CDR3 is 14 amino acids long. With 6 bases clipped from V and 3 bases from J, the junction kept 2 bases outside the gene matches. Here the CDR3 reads CASRGTSDYNEQFF. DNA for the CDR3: TGTGCCAGCAGGGGGACTAGCGACTACAATGAGCAGTTCTTC.

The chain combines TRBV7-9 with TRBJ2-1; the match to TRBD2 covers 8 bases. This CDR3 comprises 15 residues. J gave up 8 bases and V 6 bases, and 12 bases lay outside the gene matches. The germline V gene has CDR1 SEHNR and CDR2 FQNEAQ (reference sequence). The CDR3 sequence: CASRLGLGETDEQFF. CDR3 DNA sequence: TGTGCCAGCAGACTGGGACTAGGGGAGACAGATGAGCAGTTCTTC.

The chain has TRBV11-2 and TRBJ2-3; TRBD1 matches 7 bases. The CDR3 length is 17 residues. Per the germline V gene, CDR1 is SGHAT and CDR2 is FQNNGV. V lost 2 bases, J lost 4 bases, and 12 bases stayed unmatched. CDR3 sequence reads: CASSLQDRADGADTQYF. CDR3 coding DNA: TGTGCCAGCAGCTTACAAGACAGGGCAGATGGGGCAGATACGCAGTATTTT.

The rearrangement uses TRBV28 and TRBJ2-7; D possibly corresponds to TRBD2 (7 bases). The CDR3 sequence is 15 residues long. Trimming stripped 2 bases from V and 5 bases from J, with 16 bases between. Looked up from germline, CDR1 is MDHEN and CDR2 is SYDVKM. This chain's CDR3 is CASSLIGGGLDEQYF. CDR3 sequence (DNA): TGTGCCAGCAGTTTAATAGGGGGGGGGTTGGACGAGCAGTACTTC.

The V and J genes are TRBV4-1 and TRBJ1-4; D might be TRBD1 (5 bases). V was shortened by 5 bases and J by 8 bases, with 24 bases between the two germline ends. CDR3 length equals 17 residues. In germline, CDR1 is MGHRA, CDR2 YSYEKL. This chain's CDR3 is CASSSPPSAGRAEKLFF. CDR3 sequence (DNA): TGCGCCAGCAGCTCGCCCCCCTCGGCAGGGCGCGCGGAAAAACTGTTTTTT.

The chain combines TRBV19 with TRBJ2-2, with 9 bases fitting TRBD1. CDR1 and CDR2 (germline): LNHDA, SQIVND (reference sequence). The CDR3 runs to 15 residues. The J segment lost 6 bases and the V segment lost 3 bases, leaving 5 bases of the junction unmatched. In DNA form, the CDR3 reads TGTGCCAGTAGTATGGACAGGGGATTGTCCGGGGAGCTGTTTTTT. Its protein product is CASSMDRGLSGELFF.

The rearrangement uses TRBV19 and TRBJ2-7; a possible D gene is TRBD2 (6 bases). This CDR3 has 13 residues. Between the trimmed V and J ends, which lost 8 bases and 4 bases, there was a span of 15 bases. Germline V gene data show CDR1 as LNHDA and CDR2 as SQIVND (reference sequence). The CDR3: CASDGGDGYEQYF. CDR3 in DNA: TGTGCCAGTGATGGCGGGGACGGATACGAGCAGTACTTC.

The CDR3 sequence: CASQNGGRGYNEQFF. As DNA, the CDR3 is TGTGCCAGCCAGAACGGGGGGAGGGGTTACAATGAGCAGTTCTTC. V usage is TRBV7-8 and J usage is TRBJ2-1, with 7 positions matching TRBD2. Trimming at V came to 8 bases and at J to 4 bases, leaving 11 bases not matched to a gene. This CDR3 comprises 15 residues. Looked up from germline, CDR1 is SGHVS and CDR2 is FQNEAQ.

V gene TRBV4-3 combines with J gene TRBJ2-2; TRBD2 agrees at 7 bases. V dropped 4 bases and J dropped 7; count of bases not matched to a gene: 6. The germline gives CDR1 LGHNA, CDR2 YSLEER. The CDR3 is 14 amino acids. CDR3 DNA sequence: TGCGCCAGCAGCCGGGGGAGGGCGATCGGGGAGCTGTTTTTT. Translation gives CASSRGRAIGELFF.

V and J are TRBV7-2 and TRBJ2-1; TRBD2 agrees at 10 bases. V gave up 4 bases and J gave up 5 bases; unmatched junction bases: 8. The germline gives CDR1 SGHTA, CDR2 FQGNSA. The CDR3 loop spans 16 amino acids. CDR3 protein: CASSSNSGRTHNEQFF. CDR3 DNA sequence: TGTGCCAGCAGCTCCAATAGCGGGAGGACCCACAATGAGCAGTTCTTC.

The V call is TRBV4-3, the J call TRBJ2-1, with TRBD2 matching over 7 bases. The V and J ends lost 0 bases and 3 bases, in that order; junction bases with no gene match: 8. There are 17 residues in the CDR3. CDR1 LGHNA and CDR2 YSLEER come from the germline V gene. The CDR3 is CASSQDQGGSDYNEQFF. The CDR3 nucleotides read TGCGCCAGCAGCCAAGATCAAGGCGGGAGCGACTACAATGAGCAGTTCTTC.

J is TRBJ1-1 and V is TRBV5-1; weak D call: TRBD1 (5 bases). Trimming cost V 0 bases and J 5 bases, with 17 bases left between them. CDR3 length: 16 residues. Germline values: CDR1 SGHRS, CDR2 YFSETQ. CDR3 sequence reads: CASSLAGVGEETEAFF. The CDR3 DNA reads TGCGCCAGCAGCTTGGCCGGGGTGGGGGAGGAGACTGAAGCTTTCTTT.

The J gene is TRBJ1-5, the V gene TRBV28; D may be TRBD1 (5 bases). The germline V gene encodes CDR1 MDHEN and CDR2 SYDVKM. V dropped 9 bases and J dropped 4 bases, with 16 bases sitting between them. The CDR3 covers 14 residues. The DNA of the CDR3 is TGTGCCAGTACCGGAGACAGAATAAATCAGCCCCAGCATTTT. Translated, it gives CASTGDRINQPQHF. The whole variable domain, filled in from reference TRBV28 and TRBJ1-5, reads DVKVTQSSRYLVKRTGEKVFLECVQDMDHENMFWYRQDPGLGLRLIYFSYDVKMKEKGDIPEGYSVSREKKERFSLILESASTNQTSMYLCASTGDRINQPQHFGDGTRLSIL.

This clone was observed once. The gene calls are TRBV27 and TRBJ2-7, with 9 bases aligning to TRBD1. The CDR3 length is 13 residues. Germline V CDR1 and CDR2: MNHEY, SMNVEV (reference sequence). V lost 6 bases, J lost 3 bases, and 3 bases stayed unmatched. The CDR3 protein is CASRADRGYEQYF. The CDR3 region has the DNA TGTGCCAGCAGAGCGGACAGGGGCTACGAGCAGTACTTC.

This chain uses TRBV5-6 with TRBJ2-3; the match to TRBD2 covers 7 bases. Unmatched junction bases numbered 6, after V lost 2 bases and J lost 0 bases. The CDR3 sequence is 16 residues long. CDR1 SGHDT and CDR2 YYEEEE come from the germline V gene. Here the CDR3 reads CASSFLAAQSTDTQYF. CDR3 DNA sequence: TGTGCCAGCAGCTTCCTAGCGGCCCAAAGCACAGATACGCAGTATTTT. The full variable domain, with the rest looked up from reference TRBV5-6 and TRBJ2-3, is DAGVTQSPTHLIKTRGQQVTLRCSPKSGHDTVSWYQQALGQGPQFIFQYYEEEERQRGNFPDRFSGHQFPNYSSELNVNALLLGDSALYLCASSFLAAQSTDTQYFGPGTRLTVL.

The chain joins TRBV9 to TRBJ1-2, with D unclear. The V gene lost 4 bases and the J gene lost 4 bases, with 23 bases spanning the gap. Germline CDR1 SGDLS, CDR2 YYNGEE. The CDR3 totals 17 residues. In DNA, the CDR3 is TGTGCCAGCAGCAGACCCGGGTCCGAAATGATAACCTATGGCTACACCTTC. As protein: CASSRPGSEMITYGYTF.

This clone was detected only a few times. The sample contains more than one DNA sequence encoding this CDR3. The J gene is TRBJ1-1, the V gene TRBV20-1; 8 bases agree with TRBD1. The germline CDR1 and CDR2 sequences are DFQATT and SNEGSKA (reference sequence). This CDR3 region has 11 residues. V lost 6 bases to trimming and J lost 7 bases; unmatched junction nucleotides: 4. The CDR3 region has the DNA TGCAGTGCGAGAACAGGGGGTGAAGCTTTCTTT. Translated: CSARTGGEAFF.

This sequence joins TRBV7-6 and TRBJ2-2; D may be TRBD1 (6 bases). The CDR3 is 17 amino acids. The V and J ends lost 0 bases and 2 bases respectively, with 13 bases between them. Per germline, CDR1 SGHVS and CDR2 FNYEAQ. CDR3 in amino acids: CASSLAPDRTNTGELFF. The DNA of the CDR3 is TGTGCCAGCAGCTTAGCTCCGGACAGAACTAACACCGGGGAGCTGTTTTTT.

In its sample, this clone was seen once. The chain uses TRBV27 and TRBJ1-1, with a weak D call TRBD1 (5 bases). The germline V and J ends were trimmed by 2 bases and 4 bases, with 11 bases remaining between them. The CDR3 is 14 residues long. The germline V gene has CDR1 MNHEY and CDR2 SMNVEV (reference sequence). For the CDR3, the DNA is TGTGCCAGCAGTTTAGGCGGGGGGGTCACTGAAGCTTTCTTT. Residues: CASSLGGGVTEAFF.

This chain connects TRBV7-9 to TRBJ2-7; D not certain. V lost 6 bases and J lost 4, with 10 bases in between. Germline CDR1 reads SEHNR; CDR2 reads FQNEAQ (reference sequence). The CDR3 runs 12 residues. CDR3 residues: CASSSSPYEQYF. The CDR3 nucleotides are TGTGCCAGCAGTTCCTCCCCGTACGAGCAGTACTTC. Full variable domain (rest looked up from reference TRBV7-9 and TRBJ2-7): DTGVSQNPRHKITKRGQNVTFRCDPISEHNRLYWYRQTLGQGPEFLTYFQNEAQLEKSRLLSDRFSAERPKGSFSTLEIQRTEQGDSAMYLCASSSSPYEQYFGPGTRLTVT.